The clone carrying this T cell receptor beta chain showed up just once. Sequencing used immunoSEQ multiplex PCR; TCRdb keeps in-frame clones, though not all of them. Here the sample spans 150,000 to 200,000 clones, approximately 90% being singletons. The record originates from a study of T cell responses to AZD1222 COVID-19 vaccine. Germline V CDR1 and CDR2: SQVTM, ANQGSEA. This CDR3 is built from 15 residues. V was clipped by 4 bases and J by 0 bases, with 15 bases between them. The TCR originated in an adult who received the AZD1222 COVID-19 vaccine. The sample was peripheral blood, taken 28 days after the second AZD1222 dose. The chain recombines TRBV29-1 with TRBJ1-2, with D unclear. CDR3 nucleotides: TGCAGCGTTGGATCCTCCAGCCGCGCTAACTATGGCTACACCTTC. Its protein is CSVGSSSRANYGYTF.